This T cell receptor (beta chain) is from a study of cytomegalovirus exposure and HLA in healthy donors. General observations from the study: Listed as cytomegalovirus-associated were 150 or so TCR beta chains. Some public TCRs appeared in many individuals, while most sequences were rare. In vitro experiments confirmed that a few CMV-associated chains were specific for CMV antigens.

V dropped 5 bases and J dropped 5 bases, with 24 bases sitting between them. The CDR3 runs 17 residues. The V gene's germline CDR1 is PRHDT and CDR2 FYEKMQ (reference sequence). From the approximately 120-subject validation cohort, which was separate from the roughly 680-subject first cohort, the donors were drawn. A word on this clone: Antigen unknown.

Libraries were prepared by immunoSEQ multiplex PCR; TCRdb keeps only in-frame clonotypes and omits some of them. The table includes more than 55,000 clones, 94% detected once. The chain recombines TRBV13 with TRBJ1-2; D is unclear. This receptor was taken from a woman under 30 in good health and CMV-seronegative. The sequenced sample was PBMCs. CDR3 nucleotide sequence: TGTGCCAGCAGCCCCAGGCGGGTTTCTGCGGTCAGGTATGGCTACACCTTC. Its protein product is CASSPRRVSAVRYGYTF.